The 27 T cell receptor beta chains presented below share a single source sample, sequenced in a study of patients and donors after allogeneic stem cell transplantation (dated by TCRdb to 2019 to 2021). The receptor library was made with RT-PCR. The run used a NextSeq 550. TCRdb handled the public reads itself, with Q25 trimming in fastp and clone calling in MiXCR, and kept productive beta chains. Each record represents a unique CDR3 protein, reported with the most common genes and DNA among its rows. This sample gives roughly 960,000 distinct CDR3 sequences in total; roughly 18% of them show up just once. The ten most abundant clones make up around 5.5% of the sample. Sequenced sample: blood, either unsorted or a sorted T cell fraction (not recorded which). These receptors were obtained from a human donor who was either an allogeneic HSCT recipient or a stem cell or donor lymphocyte infusion donor (not recorded which). It is not recorded whose cells these are; they may come from a transplant donor.

About this clonotype: The junction and the germline gene differ at one end; a read error may be behind it. The rearrangement links TRBV7-9 to TRBJ2-2; D perhaps matches TRBD2 (5 bases). There are 13 residues in the CDR3. The germline V gene encodes CDR1 SEHNR and CDR2 FQNEAQ (reference sequence). CDR3 loop: CASSWANTGELVF. In DNA form, the CDR3 reads TGTGCCAGCAGCTGGGCGAACACCGGGGAGCTGGTTTTT. Variable domain in full (rest from reference TRBV7-9 and TRBJ2-2): DTGVSQNPRHKITKRGQNVTFRCDPISEHNRLYWYRQTLGQGPEFLTYFQNEAQLEKSRLLSDRFSAERPKGSFSTLEIQRTEQGDSAMYLCASSWANTGELVFGEGSRLTVL.

V is TRBV18 and J is TRBJ1-2, with D hard to call. This CDR3 comprises 15 residues. Germline loops: CDR1 KGHSH, CDR2 LQKENI. Trimming pared 3 bases from V and 0 bases from J, leaving 11 bases between. The CDR3 coding sequence is TGTGCCAGCTCACCCCTAGGGTACCCTAACTATGGCTACACCTTC. It codes for CASSPLGYPNYGYTF. The variable domain in full, completed from reference TRBV18 and TRBJ1-2, reads NAGVMQNPRHLVRRRGQEARLRCSPMKGHSHVYWYRQLPEEGLKFMVYLQKENIIDESGMPKERFSAEFPKEGPSILRIQQVVRGDSAAYFCASSPLGYPNYGYTFGSGTRLTVV.

This clonotype came up a few times. The gene calls are TRBV27 and TRBJ1-2, with D unclear. The CDR3 covers 13 residues. V gave up 4 bases and J gave up 0 bases, with 6 bases separating them. Germline CDR1 reads MNHEY; CDR2 reads SMNVEV (reference sequence). The CDR3 region is CASSYKANYGYTF. The DNA of the CDR3 is TGTGCCAGCAGTTACAAAGCTAACTATGGCTACACCTTC.

This chain uses TRBV19 with TRBJ1-1; no reliable D call. This CDR3 contains 17 residues. Germline V gene lookup returns CDR1 LNHDA and CDR2 SQIVND (reference sequence). V lost 3 bases to trimming and J lost 0 bases, with 17 bases between them. The CDR3 nucleotides read TGTGCCAGTAGTATTTTTCCGAAGCGGTTAATGAACACTGAAGCTTTCTTT. As protein: CASSIFPKRLMNTEAFF.

This clonotype was seen only a few times. This rearrangement joins TRBV9 to TRBJ1-2, with TRBD1 as a possible D gene (6 bases). The CDR3 has 15 amino acids. Trimming left V 0 bases short and J 8 bases short, with 17 bases between. Germline V gene lookup returns CDR1 SGDLS and CDR2 YYNGEE. The CDR3 DNA reads TGTGCCAGCAGCGTAGAAGGGGGACCCTCTGAGGGCTACACCTTC. The encoded protein is CASSVEGGPSEGYTF.

The CDR3 loop reads CASSLTTGGRGTGELFF. CDR3 DNA sequence: TGTGCCAGCAGCTTAACCACTGGCGGGAGGGGCACCGGGGAGCTGTTTTTT. The chain employs TRBV7-3 and TRBJ2-2, with 9 positions matching TRBD2. The germline V gene encodes CDR1 SGHTA and CDR2 FQGTGA. This CDR3 has 17 residues. V shed 0 bases and J 4 bases; nucleotides not matched to a gene: 6.

This clonotype was observed at least ten times. This rearrangement joins TRBV7-9 to TRBJ2-1; no reliable D call. Germline V gives CDR1 SEHNR, CDR2 FQNEAQ (reference sequence). The V end was cut by 2 bases, the J end by 3 bases, with 11 bases between. This CDR3 comprises 15 residues. The chain's CDR3 is CASSLSWTGYNEQFF. For the CDR3, the DNA is TGTGCCAGCAGCTTATCTTGGACCGGCTACAATGAGCAGTTCTTC. The full variable domain, with the rest looked up from reference TRBV7-9 and TRBJ2-1, is DTGVSQNPRHKITKRGQNVTFRCDPISEHNRLYWYRQTLGQGPEFLTYFQNEAQLEKSRLLSDRFSAERPKGSFSTLEIQRTEQGDSAMYLCASSLSWTGYNEQFFGPGTRLTVL.

The chain carries TRBV6-1 and TRBJ2-7; 9 bases are a match to TRBD1. In germline, CDR1 is MNHNS, CDR2 SASEGT. The CDR3 spans 14 residues. J gave up 6 bases and V 6 bases, and 9 bases lay outside the gene matches. CDR3 DNA sequence: TGTGCCAGCAGATTCGGGACAGGGTTAGGCGAGCAGTACTTC. It encodes CASRFGTGLGEQYF.

This chain uses TRBV20-1 with TRBJ2-2; 9 positions match TRBD2. V lost 0 bases, J lost 5 bases, and 10 bases stayed unmatched. This CDR3 contains 17 residues. From germline, CDR1 is DFQATT and CDR2 SNEGSKA (reference sequence). CDR3 bases: TGCAGTGCTAGAGATCAAGGGACTAGCACGGAAACCGGGGAGCTGTTTTTT. Translated, it gives CSARDQGTSTETGELFF.

V gene TRBV5-5 combines with J gene TRBJ2-7; possibly TRBD1 for D (6 bases). The V and J ends lost 0 bases and 3 bases respectively, with 10 bases between them. The CDR3 length is 14 residues. Looked up from germline, CDR1 is SGHKS and CDR2 is YYEKEE (reference sequence). For the CDR3, the DNA is TGTGCCAGCAGCTTGGACAGGGTTATCTACGAGCAGTACTTC. Translation gives CASSLDRVIYEQYF.

This clonotype was observed a handful of times. V gene TRBV4-3 combines with J gene TRBJ2-3; a weak D match, TRBD2 (6 bases). Germline CDR1 LGHNA, CDR2 YSLEER. V was trimmed by 4 bases and J by 3 bases, leaving 20 bases between them. The CDR3 runs to 17 residues. The CDR3 sequence: CASSRTSQGGWTDTQYF. The DNA for the CDR3 is TGCGCCAGCAGCCGCACTTCGCAGGGAGGTTGGACAGATACGCAGTATTTT.

The chain combines TRBV6-5 with TRBJ2-7, with D possibly matching TRBD2 (6 bases). This CDR3 contains 15 residues. The germline V and J ends were trimmed by 2 bases and 0 bases, with 11 bases remaining between them. Germline loops: CDR1 MNHEY, CDR2 SVGAGI. The CDR3 nucleotides read TGTGCCAGCAGTTACGGCGGGGAAAGCTCCTACGAGCAGTACTTC. It encodes CASSYGGESSYEQYF.

The J gene is TRBJ1-1, the V gene TRBV5-1; 8 bases are a match to TRBD1. Germline CDR1 is SGHRS and CDR2 is YFSETQ. V shed 3 bases, J shed 4 bases, and the junction held 8 bases outside the gene matches. The CDR3 extends over 15 amino acids. Here the CDR3 reads CASSSQDRAGTEAFF. As DNA, the CDR3 is TGCGCCAGCAGCTCGCAGGACAGGGCCGGCACTGAAGCTTTCTTT.

CDR3 amino acids: CASSPRDPEGTGELFF. The CDR3 nucleotides read TGTGCCAGCAGTCCCAGGGACCCTGAGGGGACCGGGGAGCTGTTTTTT. V is TRBV12-3 or TRBV12-4 and J is TRBJ2-2; D may correspond to TRBD1 or TRBD2 (5 bases each). This CDR3 is 16 amino acids long. V dropped 5 bases and J dropped 5 bases, with 18 bases sitting between them.

V and J are TRBV28 and TRBJ2-7; 8 positions agree with TRBD1. Unmatched junction bases numbered 9, after V lost 6 bases and J lost 5 bases. This CDR3 comprises 14 residues. Germline values: CDR1 MDHEN, CDR2 SYDVKM. The CDR3 DNA follows: TGTGCCAGCAGGCCACGGACAGGGTACAACGAGCAGTACTTC. It yields the protein CASRPRTGYNEQYF.

This clonotype was recorded many times. The V call is TRBV24-1, the J call TRBJ2-3, with 7 bases matching TRBD2. The germline V gene has CDR1 KGHDR and CDR2 SFDVKD. The CDR3 contains 17 residues. Losses at the gene ends were 1 base for V and 1 base for J; bases not matched to a gene: 7. The CDR3 protein is CATSDFFQRGGTDTQYF. CDR3 in DNA: TGTGCCACCAGTGATTTTTTTCAGCGGGGTGGCACAGATACGCAGTATTTT.

The genes are TRBV2 and TRBJ2-6; D gene unclear. CDR1 and CDR2 from the germline V gene are SNHLY and FYNNEI. V was clipped by 4 bases and J by 4 bases, with 8 bases between them. The CDR3 extends over 14 amino acids. The CDR3 here is CASSVTPGANVLTF. DNA of the CDR3: TGTGCCAGCAGTGTCACCCCGGGGGCCAACGTCCTGACTTTC. The entire variable domain, with the rest obtained from reference TRBV2 and TRBJ2-6, is as follows: EPEVTQTPSHQVTQMGQEVILRCVPISNHLYFYWYRQILGQKVEFLVSFYNNEISEKSEIFDDQFSVERPDGSNFTLKIRSTKLEDSAMYFCASSVTPGANVLTFGAGSRLTVL.

The sample holds many counts of this clonotype. This chain uses TRBV12-3 or TRBV12-4 with TRBJ2-2, with D possibly TRBD1 on 5 matching bases. This CDR3 region has 15 residues. Trimming took off 1 base at V and 7 bases at J, with 13 bases between the two ends. Here the CDR3 DNA reads TGTGCCAGCAGTTTAGGGCAGGGAAAATTCGGGGAGCTGTTTTTT. Amino acids: CASSLGQGKFGELFF.

This clonotype was recorded a few times. The chain is built from TRBV18 and TRBJ2-1; D is unclear. The V and J ends lost 1 base and 7 bases respectively, with 5 bases between them. Germline CDR1 and CDR2: KGHSH and LQKENI. The CDR3 loop spans 12 amino acids. CDR3 loop: CASSPLTNEQFF. CDR3 DNA: TGTGCCAGCTCACCACTCACTAATGAGCAGTTCTTC. Using reference TRBV18 and TRBJ2-1 for the parts outside the CDR3, the full variable domain is NAGVMQNPRHLVRRRGQEARLRCSPMKGHSHVYWYRQLPEEGLKFMVYLQKENIIDESGMPKERFSAEFPKEGPSILRIQQVVRGDSAAYFCASSPLTNEQFFGPGTRLTVL.

This clonotype was observed many times. J is TRBJ2-7 and V is TRBV5-1, with a tentative D call TRBD2 (6 bases). V gave up 0 bases and J gave up 6 bases, with 19 bases separating them. CDR3 length: 16 amino acids. Germline-derived CDR1 and CDR2 are SGHRS and YFSETQ. Here the CDR3 DNA reads TGCGCCAGCAGCTTGGGAGAAAGGAGGGGCGGCATCGAGCAGTACTTC. This codes for CASSLGERRGGIEQYF.

In its sample, this clonotype was seen a few times. The chain has TRBV20-1 and TRBJ1-2, with D perhaps TRBD1 (5 bases). The CDR3 length is 12 residues. V lost 5 bases, J lost 6 bases, and 13 bases lay in between. Germline values: CDR1 DFQATT, CDR2 SNEGSKA (reference sequence). CDR3: CSAGGTEDGYTF. DNA of the CDR3: TGCAGTGCTGGCGGGACCGAAGATGGCTACACCTTC.

V usage is TRBV21-1 and J usage is TRBJ2-4. TRBV21-1 counts as a pseudogene. This CDR3 has 9 residues. CDR3 sequence: CASSVIQYF. For the CDR3, the DNA is TGTGCCAGCAGTGTAATTCAGTACTTC.

In its sample, this clonotype was seen a few times. The gene calls are TRBV15 and TRBJ1-3, with 7 nucleotides matching TRBD1. V gave up 4 bases and J gave up 2 bases; unmatched junction bases: 2. The CDR3 sequence is 14 residues long. CDR1 LNHNV and CDR2 YYDKDF come from the germline V gene (reference sequence). The CDR3 region is CATSTGGTGNTIYF. CDR3 DNA sequence: TGTGCCACCAGCACAGGGGGGACTGGAAACACCATATATTTT.

This clonotype has more than one count but fewer than ten. V and J are TRBV20-1 and TRBJ2-1, with 11 nucleotides matching TRBD2. J gave up 7 bases and V 4 bases, and 3 bases lay outside the gene matches. Germline V lookup: CDR1 DFQATT, CDR2 SNEGSKA (reference sequence). The CDR3 is 13 amino acids. CDR3 nucleotide sequence: TGCAGTGCTAAACTAGCGGGAGATAATGAGCAGTTCTTC. This encodes CSAKLAGDNEQFF.

This clonotype turned up a few times. V gene TRBV4-1 combines with J gene TRBJ2-3, with a weak D call TRBD2 (6 bases). In germline, CDR1 is MGHRA, CDR2 YSYEKL. This CDR3 comprises 17 residues. With 4 bases removed from V and 6 bases from J, the gap between germline ends came to 23 bases. The CDR3 DNA follows: TGCGCCAGCAGCCTACGACCGAGGGAGGCCTCGATGGATACGCAGTATTTT. Translated, it gives CASSLRPREASMDTQYF.

This clonotype has a handful of counts. V gene TRBV11-2 combines with J gene TRBJ2-1, with 7 bases lining up with TRBD2. Looked up from germline, CDR1 is SGHAT and CDR2 is FQNNGV. The CDR3 loop spans 14 amino acids. Losses at the gene ends were 4 bases for V and 12 bases for J; bases not matched to a gene: 12. CDR3 sequence reads: CASSSYPSERGQFF. The CDR3 DNA is TGTGCCAGCAGCTCTTACCCCAGCGAGCGGGGGCAGTTCTTC.

The table lists this clonotype with a few counts. The chain recombines TRBV5-1 with TRBJ2-3; TRBD2 might be the D (6 bases). Germline V CDR1 and CDR2: SGHRS, YFSETQ. V lost 6 bases, J lost 6 bases, and 11 bases lay in between. There are 12 residues in the CDR3. The CDR3 bases are TGCGCCAGCACAGGAGGAGGGGATACGCAGTATTTT. Protein: CASTGGGDTQYF.